Listed here is a single T cell receptor (beta chain). This specimen belongs to a study of blood T cell repertoires in COVID-19. In the study overall: T cells, B-cell-depleted T cells, or PBMCs supplied cDNA or gDNA.

Trimming took off 3 bases at V and 4 bases at J, with 12 bases between the two ends. CDR1 is MNHEY, CDR2 SMNVEV, per germline (reference sequence). CDR3 length equals 15 residues. Measured with immunoSEQ multiplex PCR; TCRdb has only the in-frame clones, and not every one. This table holds about 170,000 clones, approximately 88% found once. The sample taken for sequencing was peripheral blood. This sequence was found in a woman older than 75 with active or convalescent COVID-19. This rearrangement joins TRBV27 to TRBJ2-2; the D is unclear. The CDR3 nucleotides are TGTGCCAGCAGTTTCGGCGGCCCCGGCACCGGGGAGCTGTTTTTT. Amino acid sequence: CASSFGGPGTGELFF.